This T cell receptor beta chain was documented in a study of radiation and T cells in renal cell carcinoma. Study in general: Nephrectomy followed 15 Gy stereotactic body radiation by 4 weeks.

V lost 4 bases, J lost 5 bases, and 4 bases stayed unmatched. Germline V gene sequence: CDR1 SGHNT, CDR2 YYREEE (reference sequence). This CDR3 has 13 amino acids. Study findings and constraints: In blood, top tumor clones expanded by 2 weeks, shrinking by 4.

Time point reported: baseline pretreatment blood. Documented treatment: 15 Gy SBRT to primary tumor, nephrectomy 4 weeks later. The tumor was a clear cell renal cell carcinoma. Clones were read by immunoSEQ multiplex PCR, and TCRdb kept only the in-frame ones, dropping some. The sample has approximately 94,000 clones, 82% seen once. This clone is a singleton in its sample. Its target is unknown. This specimen consisted of blood, obtained from a patient whose treatment included radiotherapy and nephrectomy. The TCR was taken from a man in his fifties or sixties with renal cell carcinoma. The V gene is TRBV5-4, the J gene TRBJ2-7; TRBD1 matches 9 bases. This chain's CDR3 is CASSRQGDDEQYF. The CDR3, as DNA: TGTGCCAGCAGCCGACAGGGGGACGACGAGCAGTACTTC. The entire variable domain, with the rest obtained from reference TRBV5-4 and TRBJ2-7, is as follows: ETGVTQSPTHLIKTRGQQVTLRCSSQSGHNTVSWYQQALGQGPQFIFQYYREEENGRGNFPPRFSGLQFPNYSSELNVNALELDDSALYLCASSRQGDDEQYFGPGTRLTVT.